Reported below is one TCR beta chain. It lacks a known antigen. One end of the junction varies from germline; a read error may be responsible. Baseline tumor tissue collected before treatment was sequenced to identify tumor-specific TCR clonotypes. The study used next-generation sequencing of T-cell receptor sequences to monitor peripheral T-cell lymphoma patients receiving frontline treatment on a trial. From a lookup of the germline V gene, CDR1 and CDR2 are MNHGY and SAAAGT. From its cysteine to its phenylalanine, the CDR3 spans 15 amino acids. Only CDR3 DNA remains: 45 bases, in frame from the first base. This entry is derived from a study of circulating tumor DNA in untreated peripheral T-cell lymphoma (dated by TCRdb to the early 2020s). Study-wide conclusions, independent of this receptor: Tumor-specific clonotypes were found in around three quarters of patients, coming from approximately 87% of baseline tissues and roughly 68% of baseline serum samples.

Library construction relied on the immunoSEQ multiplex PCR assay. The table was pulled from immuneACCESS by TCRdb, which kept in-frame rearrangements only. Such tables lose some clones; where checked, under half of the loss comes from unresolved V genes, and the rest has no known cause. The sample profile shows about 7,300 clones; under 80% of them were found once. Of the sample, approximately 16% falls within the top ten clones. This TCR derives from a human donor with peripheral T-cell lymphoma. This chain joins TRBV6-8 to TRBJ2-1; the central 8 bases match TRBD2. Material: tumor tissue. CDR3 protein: CAISVLPGGENEQFF. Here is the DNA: TGTGCCATCAGTGTGCTTCCGGGAGGGGAGAATGAGCAGTTCTTC.